This T cell receptor (beta chain) appears in the sequencing data of a study of shared clonotypes between healthy human individuals. For unsorted PBMC, approximately 300 ng DNA per replicate equaled some 33,000 T cell genomes. Here immunoSEQ multiplex PCR was the method, and the copy in TCRdb shows in-frame clones only, minus some. The sample lists hundreds of thousands of clones; roughly 79% were seen once. This clone was counted at least ten times. Nashville, Tennessee was home to all donors, each a Caucasian adult. The CDR3 spans 13 residues. Looked up from germline, CDR1 is SGHVS and CDR2 is FNYEAQ. V shed 2 bases and J shed 1 base, with 5 bases lying between them.

This chain links TRBV7-6 with TRBJ2-5; no firm D call. The receptor comes from a middle-aged woman in good health. Some clones in this sample may be carry-over from other donors' samples. Sequencing was done on a sample of PBMCs. The CDR3 sequence is CASSLYSQETQYF. The DNA for the CDR3 is TGTGCCAGCAGCTTATACAGCCAAGAGACCCAGTACTTC.